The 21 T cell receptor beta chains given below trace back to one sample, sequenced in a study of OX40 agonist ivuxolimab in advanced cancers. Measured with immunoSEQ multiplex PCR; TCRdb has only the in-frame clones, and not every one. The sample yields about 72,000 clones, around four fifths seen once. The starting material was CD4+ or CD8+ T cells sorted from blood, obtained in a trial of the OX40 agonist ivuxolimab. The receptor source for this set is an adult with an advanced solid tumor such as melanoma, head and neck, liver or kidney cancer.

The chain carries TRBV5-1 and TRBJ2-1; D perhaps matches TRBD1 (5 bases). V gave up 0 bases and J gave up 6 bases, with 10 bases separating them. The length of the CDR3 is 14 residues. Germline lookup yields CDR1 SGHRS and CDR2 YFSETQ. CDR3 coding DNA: TGCGCCAGCAGCTTGGGTGCAGGGCCCAATGAGCAGTTCTTC. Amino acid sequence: CASSLGAGPNEQFF.

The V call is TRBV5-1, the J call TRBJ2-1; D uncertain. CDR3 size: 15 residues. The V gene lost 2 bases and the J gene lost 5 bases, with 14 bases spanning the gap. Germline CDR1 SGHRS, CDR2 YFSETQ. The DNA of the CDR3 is TGCGCCAGCAGCTTTGAGAGTACGACCCACAATGAGCAGTTCTTC. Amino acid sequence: CASSFESTTHNEQFF.

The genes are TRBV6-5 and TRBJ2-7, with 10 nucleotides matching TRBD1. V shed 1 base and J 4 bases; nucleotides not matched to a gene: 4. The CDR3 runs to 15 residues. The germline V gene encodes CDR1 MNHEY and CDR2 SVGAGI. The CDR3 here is CASSYLGQGGYEQYF. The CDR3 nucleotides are TGTGCCAGCAGTTACTTAGGACAGGGGGGGTACGAGCAGTACTTC.

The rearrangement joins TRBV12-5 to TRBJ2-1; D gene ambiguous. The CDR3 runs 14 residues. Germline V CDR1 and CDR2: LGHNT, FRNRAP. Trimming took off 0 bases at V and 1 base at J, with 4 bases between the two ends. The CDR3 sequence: CASGLVSSYNEQFF. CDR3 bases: TGTGCTAGTGGTTTGGTAAGTTCCTACAATGAGCAGTTCTTC.

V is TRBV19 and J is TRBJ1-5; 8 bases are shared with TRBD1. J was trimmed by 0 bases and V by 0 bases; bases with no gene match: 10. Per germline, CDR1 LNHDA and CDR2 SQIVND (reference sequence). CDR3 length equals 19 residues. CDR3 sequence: CASSIDRRAGGYSNQPQHF. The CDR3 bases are TGTGCCAGTAGTATAGATCGGAGGGCAGGGGGCTATAGCAATCAGCCCCAGCATTTT. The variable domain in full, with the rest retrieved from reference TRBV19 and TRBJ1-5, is DGGITQSPKYLFRKEGQNVTLSCEQNLNHDAMYWYRQDPGQGLRLIYYSQIVNDFQKGDIAEGYSVSREKKESFPLTVTSAQKNPTAFYLCASSIDRRAGGYSNQPQHFGDGTRLSIL.

The CDR3 DNA sequence: TGTGCCAGCAGCTTGGATGACACCATATATTTT. The encoded protein is CASSLDDTIYF. The chain couples TRBV5-4 to TRBJ1-3; no reliable D call. The germline V and J ends were trimmed by 0 bases and 8 bases, with 3 bases remaining between them. Germline CDR1 and CDR2: SGHNT and YYREEE (reference sequence). The length of the CDR3 is 11 residues. Supplemented by reference TRBV5-4 and TRBJ1-3, the full variable domain reads ETGVTQSPTHLIKTRGQQVTLRCSSQSGHNTVSWYQQALGQGPQFIFQYYREEENGRGNFPPRFSGLQFPNYSSELNVNALELDDSALYLCASSLDDTIYFGEGSWLTVV.

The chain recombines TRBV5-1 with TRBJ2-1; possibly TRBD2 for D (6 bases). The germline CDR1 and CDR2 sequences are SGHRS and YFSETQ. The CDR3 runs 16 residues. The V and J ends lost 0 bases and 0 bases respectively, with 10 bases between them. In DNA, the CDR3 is TGCGCCAGCAGCTTGGGTGGAGGGAGCTCCTACAATGAGCAGTTCTTC. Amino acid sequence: CASSLGGGSSYNEQFF.

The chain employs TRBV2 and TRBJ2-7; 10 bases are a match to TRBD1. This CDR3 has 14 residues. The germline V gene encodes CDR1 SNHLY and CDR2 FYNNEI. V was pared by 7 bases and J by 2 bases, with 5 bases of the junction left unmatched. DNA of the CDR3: TGTGCCAGCAATTTAGACAGGGGGCCCTACGAGCAGTACTTC. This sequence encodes CASNLDRGPYEQYF.

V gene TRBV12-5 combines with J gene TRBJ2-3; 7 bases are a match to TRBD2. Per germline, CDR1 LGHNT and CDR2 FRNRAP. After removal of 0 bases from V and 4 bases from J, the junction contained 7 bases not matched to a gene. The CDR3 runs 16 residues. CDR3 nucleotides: TGTGCTAGTGGTTTGGTTCTCGCGGGAGTCCCAGATACGCAGTATTTT. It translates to CASGLVLAGVPDTQYF.

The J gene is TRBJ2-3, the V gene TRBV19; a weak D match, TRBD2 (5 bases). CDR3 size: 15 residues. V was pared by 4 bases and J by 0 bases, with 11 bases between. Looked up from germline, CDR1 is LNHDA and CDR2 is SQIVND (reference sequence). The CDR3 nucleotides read TGTGCCAGTAGTAGAACTAGTGCTAGCACAGATACGCAGTATTTT. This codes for CASSRTSASTDTQYF.

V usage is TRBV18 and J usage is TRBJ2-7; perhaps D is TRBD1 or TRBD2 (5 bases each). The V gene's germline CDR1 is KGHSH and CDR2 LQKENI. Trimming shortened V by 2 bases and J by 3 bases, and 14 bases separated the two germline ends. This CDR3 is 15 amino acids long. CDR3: CASSPDLGTGYEQYF. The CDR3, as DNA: TGTGCCAGCTCACCAGACCTAGGGACGGGCTACGAGCAGTACTTC. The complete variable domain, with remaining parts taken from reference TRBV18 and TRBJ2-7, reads NAGVMQNPRHLVRRRGQEARLRCSPMKGHSHVYWYRQLPEEGLKFMVYLQKENIIDESGMPKERFSAEFPKEGPSILRIQQVVRGDSAAYFCASSPDLGTGYEQYFGPGTRLTVT.

DNA for the CDR3: TGTGCCTGGAGTGTAGGGGCCCTGCCGCTGAATTCACCCCTCCACTTT. The encoded protein is CAWSVGALPLNSPLHF. The rearrangement links TRBV30 to TRBJ1-6, with D possibly TRBD1 on 5 matching bases. CDR3 length: 16 amino acids. V dropped 0 bases and J dropped 7 bases, with 16 bases sitting between them. The germline V gene encodes CDR1 GTSNPN and CDR2 SVGIG (reference sequence).

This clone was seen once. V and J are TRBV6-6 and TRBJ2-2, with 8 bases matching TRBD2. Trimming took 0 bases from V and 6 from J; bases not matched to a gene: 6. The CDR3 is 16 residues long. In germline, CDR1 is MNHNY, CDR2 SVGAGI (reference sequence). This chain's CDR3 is CASSYSRQREPGELFF. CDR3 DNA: TGTGCCAGCAGTTACTCAAGACAGCGGGAGCCCGGGGAGCTGTTTTTT.

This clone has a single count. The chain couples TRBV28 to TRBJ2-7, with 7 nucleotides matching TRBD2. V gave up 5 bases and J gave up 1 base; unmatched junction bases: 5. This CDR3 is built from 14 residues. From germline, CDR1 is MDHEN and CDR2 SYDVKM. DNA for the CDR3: TGTGCCAGCAGTGGCGGGAGTGGGTCCTACGAGCAGTACTTC. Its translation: CASSGGSGSYEQYF. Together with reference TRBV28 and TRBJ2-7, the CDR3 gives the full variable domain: DVKVTQSSRYLVKRTGEKVFLECVQDMDHENMFWYRQDPGLGLRLIYFSYDVKMKEKGDIPEGYSVSREKKERFSLILESASTNQTSMYLCASSGGSGSYEQYFGPGTRLTVT.

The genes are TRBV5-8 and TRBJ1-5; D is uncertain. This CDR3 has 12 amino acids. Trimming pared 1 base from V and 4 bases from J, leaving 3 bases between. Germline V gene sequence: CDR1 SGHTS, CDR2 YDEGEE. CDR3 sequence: CASSLRNQPQHF. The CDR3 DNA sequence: TGTGCCAGCAGCTTGAGAAATCAGCCCCAGCATTTT.

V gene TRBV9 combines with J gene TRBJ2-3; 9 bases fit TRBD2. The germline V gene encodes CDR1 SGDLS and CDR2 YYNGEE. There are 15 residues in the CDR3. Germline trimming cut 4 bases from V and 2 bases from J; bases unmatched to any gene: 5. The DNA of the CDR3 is TGTGCCAGCAGCCAAAGGACTAGCGCCACAGATACGCAGTATTTT. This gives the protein CASSQRTSATDTQYF.

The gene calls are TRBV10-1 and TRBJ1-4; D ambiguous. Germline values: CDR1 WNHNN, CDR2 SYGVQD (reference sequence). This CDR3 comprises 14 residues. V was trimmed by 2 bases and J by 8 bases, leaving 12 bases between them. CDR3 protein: CASSEGELREKLFF. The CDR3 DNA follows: TGCGCCAGCAGTGAGGGGGAGTTGCGCGAAAAACTGTTTTTT.

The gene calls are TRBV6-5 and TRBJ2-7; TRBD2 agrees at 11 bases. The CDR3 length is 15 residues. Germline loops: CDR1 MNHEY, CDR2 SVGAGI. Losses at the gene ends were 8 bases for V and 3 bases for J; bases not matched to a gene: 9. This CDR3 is CASRSIAGGDYEQYF. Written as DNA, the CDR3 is TGTGCCAGCCGATCCATAGCGGGAGGGGACTACGAGCAGTACTTC.

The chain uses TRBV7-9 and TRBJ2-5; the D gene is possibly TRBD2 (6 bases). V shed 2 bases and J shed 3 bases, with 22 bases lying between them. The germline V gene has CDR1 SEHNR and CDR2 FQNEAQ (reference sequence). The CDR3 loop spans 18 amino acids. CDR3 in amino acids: CASSLYPRGIRGKETQYF. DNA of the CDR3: TGTGCCAGCAGCTTATACCCGCGGGGAATAAGGGGAAAAGAGACCCAGTACTTC. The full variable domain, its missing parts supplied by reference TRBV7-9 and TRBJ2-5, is DTGVSQNPRHKITKRGQNVTFRCDPISEHNRLYWYRQTLGQGPEFLTYFQNEAQLEKSRLLSDRFSAERPKGSFSTLEIQRTEQGDSAMYLCASSLYPRGIRGKETQYFGPGTRLLVL.

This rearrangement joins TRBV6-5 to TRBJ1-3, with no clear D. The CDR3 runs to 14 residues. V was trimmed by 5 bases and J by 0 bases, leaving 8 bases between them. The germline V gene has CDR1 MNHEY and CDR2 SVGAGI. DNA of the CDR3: TGTGCCAGCAGTGGAGGACGCTCTGGAAACACCATATATTTT. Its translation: CASSGGRSGNTIYF.

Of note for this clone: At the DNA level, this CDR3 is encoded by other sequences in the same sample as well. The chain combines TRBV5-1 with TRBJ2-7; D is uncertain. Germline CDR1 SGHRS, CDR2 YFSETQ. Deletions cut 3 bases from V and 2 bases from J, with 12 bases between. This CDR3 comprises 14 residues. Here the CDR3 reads CASSSSSGTYEQYF. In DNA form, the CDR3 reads TGCGCCAGCAGCTCCTCGTCGGGTACCTACGAGCAGTACTTC.